This is a list of T cell receptor beta chains from one sample in a study of cytomegalovirus exposure and HLA in healthy donors. Assay used: immunoSEQ multiplex PCR; TCRdb lists only in-frame clones, some missing. The table has some 91,000 clones, 70% to 80% seen once. Material for sequencing was PBMCs. The receptor set was obtained from a man aged 40-50 years in good health and CMV-seronegative. Each CDR3 is given with its conserved first and last residue. The D gene is left open where the match is weak. Some rows have no size entry. The others give once, few or many, or a class for an expanded clone.

d_call j_call clone_size v_call cdr3_nt cdr3_aa
TRBD1 TRBJ2-7 . TRBV7-2 TGTGCCAGCAGCTTAGGGACAGGGTTATCCTACGAGCAGTACTTC CASSLGTGLSYEQYF
TRBD1 TRBJ2-5 . TRBV13 TGTGCCAGCATCATCCGGGACAGGGGTTTGGAGACCCAGTACTTC CASIIRDRGLETQYF
. TRBJ2-6 . TRBV29-1 TGCAGCGTTGAAGGGGGGGACAGCGCTAGCTCTGGGGCCAACGTCCTGACTTTC CSVEGGDSASSGANVLTF
. TRBJ1-6 . TRBV2 TGTGCCAGCAGTGATTCGGGAGTTAATTCACCCCTCCACTTT CASSDSGVNSPLHF
TRBD1 TRBJ2-2 . TRBV27 TGTGCCAGCAGTTTACTCCCTTTGACAGGGGGCACGAGCACCGGGGAGCTGTTTTTT CASSLLPLTGGTSTGELFF
TRBD2 TRBJ2-1 . TRBV5-1 TGCGCCAGCAGCTTAAGCGGGAGGGCTCACGATGAGCAGTTCTTC CASSLSGRAHDEQFF
TRBD1 TRBJ2-1 . TRBV7-3 TGTGCCAGCAGCCAGCAGACAGGGGTCGGCAATGAGCAGTTCTTC CASSQQTGVGNEQFF
. TRBJ2-1 . TRBV5-4 TGTGCCAGCAGCTTGACAGGGGGTAGCGGGGGACTTGAGCAGTTCTTC CASSLTGGSGGLEQFF
TRBD1 TRBJ2-1 . TRBV6-1 TGTGCCAGCATCCGGGACAGTGAGAGAGGTGAGCAGTTCTTC CASIRDSERGEQFF
TRBD1 TRBJ2-7 . TRBV28 TGTGCCAGCAGCGCGCCGGGACAGGGGAGCGAGCAGTACTTC CASSAPGQGSEQYF
. TRBJ1-2 . TRBV29-1 TGCAGCAGACGGGGGGGTGATGGCTACACCTTC CSRRGGDGYTF
. TRBJ2-1 . TRBV5-3 TGTGCCAGAAGCTTTCAGTTAAAGGCTAGTAATGAGCAGTTCTTC CARSFQLKASNEQFF
TRBD2 TRBJ2-6 . TRBV6-1 TGTGCCAGCAAGGAGGGAGGGGTTGGGGCCAACGTCCTGACTTTC CASKEGGVGANVLTF
TRBD2 TRBJ2-1 . TRBV7-9 TGTGCCAGCAGTTTCTTAGCGGGAGAGGATGAGCAGTTCTTC CASSFLAGEDEQFF
TRBD2 TRBJ2-5 . TRBV30 TGTGCCTGGGAAGCGGGGGTGGTTAAGACCCAGTACTTC CAWEAGVVKTQYF
. TRBJ1-5 few TRBV7-9 TGTGCCAGCAGCTTATCTTCTAGCAATCAGCCCCAGCATTTT CASSLSSSNQPQHF
. TRBJ1-4 . TRBV15 TGTGCCACCAGCAGAGATCGTGTCAGTAATGAAAAACTGTTTTTT CATSRDRVSNEKLFF
TRBD1 TRBJ1-2 . TRBV25-1 TGTGCCAGCAGTGGGGCGGACAGGGCCAACTATGGCTACACCTTC CASSGADRANYGYTF
. TRBJ1-4 . TRBV25-1 TGTGCCAGCAGTGCCAATGTTGCAACTAATGAAAAACTGTTTTTT CASSANVATNEKLFF
TRBD1 TRBJ2-7 once TRBV14 TGTGCCAGCAGCCAAAGGACCGGGACAGGGGGCCAAGAGCAGTACTTC CASSQRTGTGGQEQYF
. TRBJ2-1 few TRBV10-1 TGCGCCAGCAGGCTACGGCAGGCATACAATGAGCAGTTCTTC CASRLRQAYNEQFF
TRBD1 TRBJ1-2 few TRBV5-3 TGTGCCAGAAGCTTGAATGGTATCAGGGGGATTCTCTATGGCTACACCTTC CARSLNGIRGILYGYTF
. TRBJ1-2 . TRBV2 TGTGCCAGCAGTGAAGCGTTTGGGGGCGGCTATGGCTACACCTTC CASSEAFGGGYGYTF
TRBD1 TRBJ1-6 . TRBV10-3 TGTGCCACCCGCGGACAGGGGGCAGTGGGTTCACCCCTCCACTTT CATRGQGAVGSPLHF
TRBD1 TRBJ2-6 few TRBV5-4 TGTGCCAGCAGCTTAAAACAGGGGCTAGTCTCTGGGGCCAACGTCCTGACTTTC CASSLKQGLVSGANVLTF
TRBD1 TRBJ2-7 . TRBV2 TGTGCCAGCAGTAAAGCGGGACAGGGAAACTACGAGCAGTACTTC CASSKAGQGNYEQYF
. TRBJ2-2 . TRBV4-1 TGCGCCAGCAGCCCCCTAGTTACCGGGGAGCTGTTTTTT CASSPLVTGELFF
. TRBJ2-5 . TRBV5-6 TGTGCCAGCAGCTTGTGGAGGGGACAGATACAAGAGACCCAGTACTTC CASSLWRGQIQETQYF
. TRBJ1-1 . TRBV4-2 TGTGCCAGCACCAACAAAGACGGGGGAAACACTGAAGCTTTCTTT CASTNKDGGNTEAFF
. TRBJ2-7 . TRBV5-6 TGTGCCAGCAGCTTGGAGGTTAAGGGGAAGAACGAGCAGTACTTC CASSLEVKGKNEQYF
. TRBJ1-2 . TRBV30 TGTGCCTGGAGTGTCTTGGCGGGACTCTATGGCTACACCTTC CAWSVLAGLYGYTF
TRBD1 TRBJ1-4 few TRBV6-1 TGTGCCAGCAGCACAGGGGGATCTAATGAAAAACTGTTTTTT CASSTGGSNEKLFF
TRBD2 TRBJ2-1 . TRBV10-2 TGCGCCAGCAGCAAACTAGCGGGGGGAACCTACAATGAGCAGTTCTTC CASSKLAGGTYNEQFF
. TRBJ1-5 . TRBV27 TGTGCCAGCAGTTTATATCCCCCCCGTAATAGACAGCCCCAGCATTTT CASSLYPPRNRQPQHF
TRBD2 TRBJ2-7 . TRBV7-3 TGTGCCAGCAGCTCGAAAAGCGGGCTAGCGGGGGAGGCGTCGGTGCAGTACTTC CASSSKSGLAGEASVQYF
. TRBJ2-7 few TRBV7-9 TGTGCCAGCAGCTCGACTGAAGCCCTCTACGAGCAGTACTTC CASSSTEALYEQYF
. TRBJ2-7 few TRBV29-1 TGCAGCGTTGTGCCAGGGCCGGACGAGCAGTACTTC CSVVPGPDEQYF
TRBD1 TRBJ2-5 . TRBV6-1 TGTGCCAGCAAACGGGACAGGGGGCGGGAGACCCAGTACTTC CASKRDRGRETQYF
TRBD1 TRBJ1-1 . TRBV5-1 TGCGCCAGCAGCGGGACGGGACAGGGTACTGAAGCTTTCTTT CASSGTGQGTEAFF
TRBD2 TRBJ2-3 once TRBV19 TGTGCCAGTAGTATTTTAGGCGGGGGGGCGGCAGATACGCAGTATTTT CASSILGGGAADTQYF
. TRBJ2-7 . TRBV4-1 TGCGCCAGCAGCCAAGATCAGGGTCACTACGAGCAGTACTTC CASSQDQGHYEQYF
TRBD2 TRBJ2-7 few TRBV4-1 TGCGCCAGCAGCCAAGATCGGGACTACCTTCCCGAGCAGTACTTC CASSQDRDYLPEQYF
TRBD1 TRBJ2-1 . TRBV6-5 TGTGCCACCGGACAGGGCTCCTACAATGAGCAGTTCTTC CATGQGSYNEQFF
. TRBJ1-2 . TRBV25-1 TGTGCCAGTAATGACAGTCCGTATGGCTACACCTTC CASNDSPYGYTF
TRBD1 TRBJ1-2 . TRBV18 TGTGCCAGCTCACCGACAGGGCCCATGATTACTAACTATGGCTACACCTTC CASSPTGPMITNYGYTF
TRBD1 TRBJ2-5 . TRBV18 TGTGCCAGCTCACCCCAGAGGACAGGGCTGGAGACCCAGTACTTC CASSPQRTGLETQYF
. TRBJ2-7 . TRBV19 TGTGCCAGTACCCCTACGGGTGGCTACGAGCAGTACTTC CASTPTGGYEQYF
. TRBJ1-5 . TRBV10-2 TGCGCCAGCAGTGAGTCCGGGAGGGATCAGCCCCAGCATTTT CASSESGRDQPQHF
. TRBJ2-7 . TRBV2 TGTGCCAACACCCTGCGGGACAGTCCCTACGAGCAGTACTTC CANTLRDSPYEQYF
TRBD1 TRBJ2-1 . TRBV9 TGTGCCAGCAGCGTAACCGGGACAGGGTACAATGAGCAGTTCTTC CASSVTGTGYNEQFF
. TRBJ2-7 . TRBV21-1 TGTGCCAGCAGCAAAGCAGGTCAGGGAAACTACGAGCAGTACTTC CASSKAGQGNYEQYF
. TRBJ2-5 . TRBV6-5 TGTGCCAGCAGGCGGGCAGCGCAAGAGACCCAGTACTTC CASRRAAQETQYF
TRBD1 TRBJ1-2 . TRBV6-6 TGTGCCAGCATCCACTCAGGGGGACGGAGTGGCTACACCTTC CASIHSGGRSGYTF
. TRBJ2-3 . TRBV28 TGTGCCAGCAGTCACGACTCGGGGGCAGATACGCAGTATTTT CASSHDSGADTQYF
. TRBJ1-2 . TRBV6-1 TGTGCCAGCAGAATGGGGGGGAACTATGGCTACACCTTC CASRMGGNYGYTF
. TRBJ2-1 few TRBV10-1 TGCGCCAGCAGTAGCAACAATGAGCAGTTCTTC CASSSNNEQFF
. TRBJ2-5 . TRBV5-1 TGCGCCAGCAGCTTGGAAAGGGGTGAGAAGAGAACCCAGTACTTC CASSLERGEKRTQYF
. TRBJ2-1 . TRBV29-1 TGCAGCGCGATACTAGCTCCTTCCTACAATGAGCAGTTCTTC CSAILAPSYNEQFF
. TRBJ1-3 . TRBV7-2 TGTGCCAGCAGCTCCGTCGCCGGGAAGGGAAACACCATATATTTT CASSSVAGKGNTIYF